A single sample gave rise to the 19 T cell receptor beta chains below, sequenced in a study of cytomegalovirus exposure and HLA in healthy donors. The PCR was carried out with 60 Vbeta primers and 13 Jbeta primers. Sequencing used immunoSEQ multiplex PCR; TCRdb keeps in-frame clones, though not all of them. The profile shows approximately 50,000 clones, about 78% of them singletons. The material sequenced was PBMCs. The receptors shown here come from a man between 25 and 39 years old in good health and CMV-seropositive.

The rearrangement joins TRBV7-2 to TRBJ2-7; 8 bases are shared with TRBD1. Germline V gives CDR1 SGHTA, CDR2 FQGNSA. Unmatched junction bases numbered 5, after V lost 5 bases and J lost 2 bases. The CDR3 extends over 14 amino acids. The CDR3 is CASSLQTGAYEQYF. CDR3 DNA: TGTGCCAGCAGCCTGCAGACAGGGGCCTACGAGCAGTACTTC.

V is TRBV7-2 and J is TRBJ2-1; 7 nucleotides match TRBD2. Germline loops: CDR1 SGHTA, CDR2 FQGNSA. The V segment lost 1 base and the J segment 7 bases; nucleotides outside the gene matches: 7. The CDR3 has 15 amino acids. Written as DNA, the CDR3 is TGTGCCAGCAGCTTAGTTCGGGGGGTGGGGAATGAGCAGTTCTTC. This codes for CASSLVRGVGNEQFF.

The chain joins TRBV5-5 to TRBJ1-5; a possible D gene is TRBD1 (6 bases). Germline V gene lookup returns CDR1 SGHKS and CDR2 YYEKEE (reference sequence). The V end lost 0 bases, the J end lost 6 bases, and 10 bases lay between the germline ends. The CDR3 loop spans 14 amino acids. CDR3 sequence reads: CASSLGVGGQPQHF. The DNA of the CDR3 is TGTGCCAGCAGCTTGGGAGTAGGGGGTCAGCCCCAGCATTTT. Looking up the rest from reference TRBV5-5 and TRBJ1-5 gives the full variable domain: DAGVTQSPTHLIKTRGQQVTLRCSPISGHKSVSWYQQVLGQGPQFIFQYYEKEERGRGNFPDRFSARQFPNYSSELNVNALLLGDSALYLCASSLGVGGQPQHFGDGTRLSIL.

The CDR3 reads CASSYGTMQTYEQYF. The CDR3 DNA sequence: TGTGCCAGCAGTTACGGGACTATGCAAACCTACGAGCAGTACTTC. This sequence joins TRBV6-5 and TRBJ2-7; 7 bases fit TRBD2. The CDR3 runs to 15 residues. V gave up 2 bases and J gave up 2 bases; unmatched junction bases: 6. Germline CDR1 MNHEY, CDR2 SVGAGI.

The chain carries TRBV7-9 and TRBJ1-1, with a weak D call TRBD1 (5 bases). V was clipped by 4 bases and J by 4 bases, with 13 bases between them. The CDR3 is 14 amino acids. The germline V gene encodes CDR1 SEHNR and CDR2 FQNEAQ (reference sequence). In nucleotides, the CDR3 is TGTGCCAGCAGCTCCTCAGGGAGGGGCACTGAAGCTTTCTTT. Translated: CASSSSGRGTEAFF.

The rearrangement links TRBV14 to TRBJ2-7; maybe TRBD2 (7 bases). Germline V gene sequence: CDR1 SGHDN, CDR2 FVKESK. The V end lost 0 bases, the J end lost 4 bases, and 19 bases lay between the germline ends. This CDR3 has 17 amino acids. CDR3 DNA: TGTGCCAGCAGCCAAGACCGAGGGGGGGCTAGGGGATACGAGCAGTACTTC. Encoded protein: CASSQDRGGARGYEQYF. The full variable domain, completed using reference TRBV14 and TRBJ2-7, is EAGVTQFPSHSVIEKGQTVTLRCDPISGHDNLYWYRRVMGKEIKFLLHFVKESKQDESGMPNNRFLAERTGGTYSTLKVQPAELEDSGVYFCASSQDRGGARGYEQYFGPGTRLTVT.

This sequence joins TRBV6-6 and TRBJ2-7, with no clear D. The CDR3 has 14 residues. Trimming shortened V by 2 bases and J by 3 bases, and 11 bases separated the two germline ends. Germline V gives CDR1 MNHNY, CDR2 SVGAGI (reference sequence). The CDR3 DNA reads TGTGCCAGCAGTTACGGCGGTAGCTTCTACGAGCAGTACTTC. This gives the protein CASSYGGSFYEQYF.

The chain joins TRBV5-6 to TRBJ2-5; no reliable D call. Trimming stripped 2 bases from V and 3 bases from J, with 8 bases between. The CDR3 sequence is 13 residues long. Germline lookup yields CDR1 SGHDT and CDR2 YYEEEE. In nucleotides, the CDR3 is TGTGCCAGCAGCTTCTCCCTAGAAGAGACCCAGTACTTC. This translates into CASSFSLEETQYF.

The chain joins TRBV6-1 to TRBJ1-1, with 7 bases matching TRBD1. There are 12 residues in the CDR3. Looked up from germline, CDR1 is MNHNS and CDR2 is SASEGT. The CDR3 region is CGSGQGDTEAFF. CDR3 bases: TGTGGCTCGGGGCAGGGGGACACTGAAGCTTTCTTT.

Turning to this clone: Other nucleotide sequences from this sample produce the same CDR3. The chain is built from TRBV19 and TRBJ2-7, with a weak D call TRBD2 (5 bases). The V end lost 0 bases, the J end lost 1 base, and 13 bases lay between the germline ends. The CDR3 has 16 amino acids. CDR1 and CDR2 (germline): LNHDA, SQIVND (reference sequence). The CDR3 DNA is TGTGCCAGTAGTATAGATCCACGGGGAAGTTCCTACGAGCAGTACTTC. It yields the protein CASSIDPRGSSYEQYF.

The V call is TRBV7-6, the J call TRBJ2-2; D perhaps matches TRBD1 (6 bases). The CDR3 has 13 residues. In germline, CDR1 is SGHVS, CDR2 FNYEAQ. V shed 7 bases and J shed 6 bases, with 12 bases lying between them. The CDR3 DNA is TGTGCCAGCAAGGGGACACCGGCCGGGGAGCTGTTTTTT. It specifies CASKGTPAGELFF.

The chain has TRBV6-5 and TRBJ2-3; perhaps TRBD1 as D (5 bases). Germline lookup yields CDR1 MNHEY and CDR2 SVGAGI. V was cut by 0 bases and J by 0 bases, with 7 bases left in between. The CDR3 has 15 amino acids. In DNA form, the CDR3 reads TGTGCCAGCAGTTACTCCGCAGGGAGCACAGATACGCAGTATTTT. It is translated as CASSYSAGSTDTQYF.

The chain employs TRBV29-1 and TRBJ2-7; 10 bases line up with TRBD1. The CDR3 covers 14 residues. With V trimmed by 4 bases and J by 4 bases, 7 bases remained unmatched. CDR1 is SQVTM, CDR2 ANQGSEA, per germline. The CDR3 loop reads CSVATGGARYEQYF. The DNA for the CDR3 is TGCAGCGTTGCGACAGGGGGCGCTCGGTACGAGCAGTACTTC.

Here the CDR3 DNA reads TGTGCCAGCAGCCCCGCCTCGGGGTCCTACAATGAGCAGTTCTTC. This translates into CASSPASGSYNEQFF. V usage is TRBV7-7 and J usage is TRBJ2-1; tentatively, D is TRBD2 (5 bases). V dropped 5 bases and J dropped 1 base, with 12 bases sitting between them. CDR3 length equals 15 residues. The germline V gene has CDR1 SSHAT and CDR2 FNYEAQ (reference sequence).

The chain uses TRBV6-1 and TRBJ2-3; 15 nucleotides agree with TRBD2. CDR3 size: 15 residues. Germline V gives CDR1 MNHNS, CDR2 SASEGT. The V gene end was trimmed by 6 bases and the J gene end by 10 bases; junction bases not matched to a gene: 8. This chain's CDR3 is CASSGLAGGQASQYF. The CDR3 DNA reads TGTGCCAGCAGCGGACTAGCGGGGGGGCAGGCTTCGCAGTATTTT.

This chain links TRBV7-9 with TRBJ2-7; D possibly corresponds to TRBD1 (5 bases). The length of the CDR3 is 14 residues. Germline lookup yields CDR1 SEHNR and CDR2 FQNEAQ (reference sequence). The V and J ends lost 4 bases and 0 bases respectively, with 10 bases between them. CDR3 bases: TGTGCCAGCAGCTCGGACACCAGCTCCTACGAGCAGTACTTC. This gives the protein CASSSDTSSYEQYF. The full variable domain, with the rest looked up from reference TRBV7-9 and TRBJ2-7, is DTGVSQNPRHKITKRGQNVTFRCDPISEHNRLYWYRQTLGQGPEFLTYFQNEAQLEKSRLLSDRFSAERPKGSFSTLEIQRTEQGDSAMYLCASSSDTSSYEQYFGPGTRLTVT.

V and J are TRBV30 and TRBJ1-2, with D possibly TRBD1 on 6 matching bases. The length of the CDR3 is 17 residues. The V end was cut by 0 bases, the J end by 5 bases, with 22 bases between. Germline loops: CDR1 GTSNPN, CDR2 SVGIG (reference sequence). The DNA for the CDR3 is TGTGCCTGGAGTGTACGGTGGGACATTACTACGGGGTATGGCTACACCTTC. This gives the protein CAWSVRWDITTGYGYTF.

This chain uses TRBV7-9 with TRBJ2-1; tentatively, D is TRBD2 (5 bases). CDR1 is SEHNR, CDR2 FQNEAQ, per germline (reference sequence). This CDR3 comprises 14 residues. Trimming cost V 5 bases and J 6 bases, with 14 bases left between them. The CDR3 reads CASSPSPGLNEQFF. The CDR3 DNA is TGTGCCAGCAGCCCGAGTCCCGGACTCAATGAGCAGTTCTTC.

The table lists this clone with a few counts. The V call is TRBV6-1, the J call TRBJ1-1, with a possible D match to TRBD1 (5 bases). Trimming pared 4 bases from V and 5 bases from J, leaving 11 bases between. This CDR3 contains 13 residues. The V gene's germline CDR1 is MNHNS and CDR2 SASEGT. CDR3 DNA sequence: TGTGCCAGCAGTGTACAGGTGAGGACTGAAGCTTTCTTT. Translation gives CASSVQVRTEAFF.